This T cell receptor beta chain was observed in a study of cytomegalovirus exposure and HLA in healthy donors. The junction had 11 bases not matched to a gene; V was cut back by 5 bases and J by 4 bases. The V gene's germline CDR1 is MNHEY and CDR2 SMNVEV (reference sequence). The CDR3 has 18 amino acids. Primers for the PCR totalled 60 Vbeta and 13 Jbeta. Profiling relied on immunoSEQ multiplex PCR, and the TCRdb table lists in-frame clones only, not all of them. The table includes about 170,000 clones, less than 90% detected once. The clonotype comes from a boy aged 2-15 years in good health and CMV-seronegative. This chain links TRBV27 with TRBJ2-2, with 12 nucleotides matching TRBD2. Sequencing was performed on PBMCs. The CDR3 nucleotides are TGTGCCAGCAGTCGCCGAGCTAGCGGGAGGGCAATCACCGGGGAGCTGTTTTTT. This sequence encodes CASSRRASGRAITGELFF.